The 15 T cell receptor beta chains presented below share a single source sample, sequenced in a study of identical twins. From the 5' RACE reads, TCRdb called clonotypes with MiXCR, one entry per CDR3 protein. This repertoire shows hundreds of thousands of distinct CDR3 sequences, more than 6.5% found once; its top ten account for 1.9%. This same sample was also taken into another study, of yellow fever vaccine responses in identical twins.

The sequenced sample consisted of memory (CD45RO+) T cells sorted from blood. The receptor set was obtained from a woman younger than 30 in good health.

The chain has TRBV20-1 and TRBJ2-1, with 9 bases fitting TRBD2. The CDR3 is made up of 15 amino acids. Germline-derived CDR1 and CDR2 are DFQATT and SNEGSKA (reference sequence). V shed 1 base and J 9 bases; nucleotides not matched to a gene: 10. CDR3 nucleotide sequence: TGCAGTGCTAGAGGTCAAGCGGGAGGTATGGGTGAGCAGTTCTTC. Translation gives CSARGQAGGMGEQFF.

In its sample, this clonotype was seen many times. The gene calls are TRBV11-2 and TRBJ2-1; TRBD1 matches 12 bases. The CDR3 has 16 amino acids. Germline CDR1 is SGHAT and CDR2 is FQNNGV. The ends lost 3 bases at V and 2 bases at J; junction bases unmatched: 2. CDR3 DNA: TGTGCCAGCAGCTTGGGGACAGGGGGCCCCTACAATGAGCAGTTCTTC. Translation gives CASSLGTGGPYNEQFF.

This clonotype was seen many times. V is TRBV20-1 and J is TRBJ1-5, with D unclear. Trimming removed 3 bases from V and 1 base from J, with 4 bases in between. The germline V gene has CDR1 DFQATT and CDR2 SNEGSKA (reference sequence). CDR3 length: 12 residues. The CDR3 protein is CSARASNQPQHF. The CDR3 DNA reads as TGCAGTGCTAGGGCGAGCAATCAGCCCCAGCATTTT.

The chain recombines TRBV5-4 with TRBJ2-2; TRBD1 might be the D (5 bases). The CDR3 runs to 15 residues. V lost 4 bases, J lost 3 bases, and 13 bases lay in between. Germline V CDR1 and CDR2: SGHNT, YYREEE (reference sequence). The CDR3 spells CASSEDPRDTGELFF. The CDR3 DNA reads as TGTGCCAGCAGCGAGGATCCCAGGGACACCGGGGAGCTGTTTTTT.

This clonotype was detected only a few times. This chain joins TRBV29-1 and TRBJ2-1; 7 nucleotides match TRBD1. Germline CDR1 reads SQVTM; CDR2 reads ANQGSEA. J gave up 0 bases and V 3 bases, and 11 bases lay outside the gene matches. This CDR3 region has 17 residues. CDR3 in amino acids: CSVDGVPGGRSYNEQFF. The CDR3, as DNA: TGCAGCGTTGATGGGGTCCCAGGGGGACGCTCCTACAATGAGCAGTTCTTC.

This clonotype has just a few counts. The chain recombines TRBV12-3 or TRBV12-4 with TRBJ1-3; D gene unclear. The CDR3 is 15 residues long. Trimming shortened V by 1 base and J by 1 base, and 8 bases separated the two germline ends. In nucleotides, the CDR3 is TGTGCCAGCAGTTTAGTCGGAGTATCTGGAAACACCATATATTTT. This encodes CASSLVGVSGNTIYF.

J is TRBJ1-2 and V is TRBV28, with no clear D. The CDR3 is made up of 12 amino acids. The V end lost 2 bases, the J end lost 2 bases, and 3 bases lay between the germline ends. The germline V gene has CDR1 MDHEN and CDR2 SYDVKM. The CDR3 DNA follows: TGTGCCAGCAGTTTAATGAACTATGGCTACACCTTC. This translates into CASSLMNYGYTF.

There are a few counts of this clonotype. The chain employs TRBV18 and TRBJ2-3, with a possible D match to TRBD2 (5 bases). Germline assignment: CDR1 KGHSH and CDR2 LQKENI. The CDR3 has 15 residues. The V and J ends lost 1 base and 0 bases respectively, with 8 bases between them. CDR3 nucleotides: TGTGCCAGCTCACCACAGCGCGGGAGCACAGATACGCAGTATTTT. It encodes CASSPQRGSTDTQYF.

This clonotype was counted ten times or more. CDR3 sequence (DNA): TGCAGTGCCAGGGGAGGAACCTACGAGCAGTACTTC. Amino acids: CSARGGTYEQYF. This chain links TRBV20-1 with TRBJ2-7; possibly TRBD1 or TRBD2 for D (6 bases each). The CDR3 extends over 12 amino acids. CDR1 and CDR2 (germline): DFQATT, SNEGSKA (reference sequence). V was pared by 6 bases and J by 2 bases, with 11 bases between.

Only a few counts were recorded for this clonotype. This chain links TRBV5-1 with TRBJ1-3; no reliable D call. V was cut by 1 base and J by 2 bases, with 10 bases left in between. Looked up from germline, CDR1 is SGHRS and CDR2 is YFSETQ. This CDR3 is 15 amino acids long. The CDR3 nucleotides are TGCGCCAGCAGCTTGATGGGAGGCCCTGGAAACACCATATATTTT. This encodes CASSLMGGPGNTIYF.

This clonotype was found a few times. The chain is built from TRBV5-1 and TRBJ2-3, with a possible D match to TRBD1 (5 bases). CDR1 SGHRS and CDR2 YFSETQ come from the germline V gene. The CDR3 length is 18 residues. Trimming left V 0 bases short and J 3 bases short, with 20 bases between. The DNA for the CDR3 is TGCGCCAGCAGCTTGGTTCGTCATCAGGGTTTAGGGACAGATACGCAGTATTTT. Its protein is CASSLVRHQGLGTDTQYF. The variable domain in full, completed from reference TRBV5-1 and TRBJ2-3, reads KAGVTQTPRYLIKTRGQQVTLSCSPISGHRSVSWYQQTPGQGLQFLFEYFSETQRNKGNFPGRFSGRQFSNSRSEMNVSTLELGDSALYLCASSLVRHQGLGTDTQYFGPGTRLTVL.

The rearrangement links TRBV7-2 to TRBJ1-6; possibly TRBD1 for D (6 bases). Germline-derived CDR1 and CDR2 are SGHTA and FQGNSA. This CDR3 spans 12 amino acids. V was cut by 5 bases and J by 13 bases, with 12 bases left in between. CDR3 bases: TGTGCCAGCAGCCGGGGGCCGTGGCCCCTCCACTTT. Its translation: CASSRGPWPLHF.

This clonotype showed up many times. The chain links TRBV20-1 to TRBJ2-2; 11 bases are a match to TRBD2. CDR1 is DFQATT and CDR2 is SNEGSKA in the germline V gene (reference sequence). The CDR3 contains 15 residues. The V gene end was trimmed by 1 base and the J gene end by 5 bases; junction bases not matched to a gene: 3. The DNA for the CDR3 is TGCAGTGCTAGAGTAATAGCGGGGGGGACCGGGGAGCTGTTTTTT. This codes for CSARVIAGGTGELFF.

The rearrangement uses TRBV29-1 and TRBJ2-7; 8 bases align to TRBD1. CDR1 and CDR2 (germline): SQVTM, ANQGSEA. The CDR3 consists of 12 residues. After removal of 6 bases from V and 4 bases from J, the junction contained 5 bases not matched to a gene. The CDR3 here is CSVGQGWYEQYF. The CDR3, as DNA: TGCAGCGTAGGACAGGGATGGTACGAGCAGTACTTC.

This clonotype has just a few counts. This sequence joins TRBV7-6 and TRBJ2-7; D remains unclear. Trimming removed 1 base at V and 4 bases at J, with 8 bases between. Germline-derived CDR1 and CDR2 are SGHVS and FNYEAQ. The CDR3 covers 13 residues. The CDR3 protein is CASSLGTRYEQYF. The CDR3 DNA reads TGTGCCAGCAGCTTAGGGACGAGGTACGAGCAGTACTTC.